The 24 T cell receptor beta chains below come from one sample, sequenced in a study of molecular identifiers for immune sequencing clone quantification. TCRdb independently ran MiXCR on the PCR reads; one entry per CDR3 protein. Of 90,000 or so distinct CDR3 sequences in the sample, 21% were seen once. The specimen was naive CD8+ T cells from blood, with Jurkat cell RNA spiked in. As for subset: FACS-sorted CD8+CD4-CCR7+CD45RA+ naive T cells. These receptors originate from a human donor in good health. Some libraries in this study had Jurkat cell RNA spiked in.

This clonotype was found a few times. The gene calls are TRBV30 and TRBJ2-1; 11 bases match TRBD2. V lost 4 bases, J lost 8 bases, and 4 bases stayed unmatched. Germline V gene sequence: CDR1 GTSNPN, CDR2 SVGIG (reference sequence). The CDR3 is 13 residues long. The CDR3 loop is CAWIAGGPDEQFF. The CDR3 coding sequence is TGTGCCTGGATAGCGGGAGGGCCCGATGAGCAGTTCTTC.

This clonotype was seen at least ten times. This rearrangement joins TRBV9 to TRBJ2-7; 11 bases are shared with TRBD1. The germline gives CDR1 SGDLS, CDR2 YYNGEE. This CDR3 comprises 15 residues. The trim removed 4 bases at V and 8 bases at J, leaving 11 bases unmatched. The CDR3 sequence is CASSPRDRGWAQQYF. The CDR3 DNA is TGTGCCAGCAGCCCTCGGGACAGGGGGTGGGCCCAGCAGTACTTC.

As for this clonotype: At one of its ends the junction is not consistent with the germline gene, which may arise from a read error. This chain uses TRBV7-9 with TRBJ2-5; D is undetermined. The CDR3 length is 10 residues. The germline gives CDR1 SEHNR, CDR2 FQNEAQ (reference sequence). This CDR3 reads CASSLSQLRF. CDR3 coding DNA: TGTGCCAGCAGCTTATCCCAACTTCGGTTC. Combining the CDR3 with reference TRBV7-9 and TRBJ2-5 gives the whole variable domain DTGVSQNPRHKITKRGQNVTFRCDPISEHNRLYWYRQTLGQGPEFLTYFQNEAQLEKSRLLSDRFSAERPKGSFSTLEIQRTEQGDSAMYLCASSLSQLRFGPGTRLLVL.

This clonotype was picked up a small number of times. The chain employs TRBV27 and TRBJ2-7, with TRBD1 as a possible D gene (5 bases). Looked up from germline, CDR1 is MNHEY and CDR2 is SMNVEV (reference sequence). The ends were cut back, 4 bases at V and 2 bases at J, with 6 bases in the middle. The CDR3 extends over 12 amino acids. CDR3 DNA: TGTGCCAGCAGTTCGACAGCCTACGAGCAGTACTTC. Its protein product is CASSSTAYEQYF.

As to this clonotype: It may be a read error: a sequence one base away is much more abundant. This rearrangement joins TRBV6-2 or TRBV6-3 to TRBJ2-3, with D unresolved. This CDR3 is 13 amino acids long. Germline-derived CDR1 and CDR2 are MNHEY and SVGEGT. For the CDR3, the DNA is TGTGCCGGCAGTTATATTTATCCGGATACGCAGTATTTT. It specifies CAGSYIYPDTQYF.

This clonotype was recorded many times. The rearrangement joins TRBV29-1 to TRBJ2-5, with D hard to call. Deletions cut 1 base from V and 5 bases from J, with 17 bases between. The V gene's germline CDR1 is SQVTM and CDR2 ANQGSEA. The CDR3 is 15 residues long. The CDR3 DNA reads TGCAGCGTTGAAGGATCCGACTGGCCAAGGGAGACCCAGTACTTC. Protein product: CSVEGSDWPRETQYF.

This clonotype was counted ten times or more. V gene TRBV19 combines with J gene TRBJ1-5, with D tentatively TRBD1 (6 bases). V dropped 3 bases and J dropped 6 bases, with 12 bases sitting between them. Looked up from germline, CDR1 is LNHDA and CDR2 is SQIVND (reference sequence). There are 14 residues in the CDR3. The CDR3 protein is CASSIKGGGQPQHF. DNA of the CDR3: TGTGCCAGTAGTATCAAGGGGGGCGGTCAGCCCCAGCATTTT.

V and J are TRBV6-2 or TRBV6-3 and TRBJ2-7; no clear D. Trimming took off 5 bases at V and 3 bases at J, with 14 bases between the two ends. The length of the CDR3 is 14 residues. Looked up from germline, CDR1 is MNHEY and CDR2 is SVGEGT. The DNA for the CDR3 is TGTGCCAGCAGTCCTATATTATCTCTCTACGAGCAGTACTTC. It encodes CASSPILSLYEQYF.

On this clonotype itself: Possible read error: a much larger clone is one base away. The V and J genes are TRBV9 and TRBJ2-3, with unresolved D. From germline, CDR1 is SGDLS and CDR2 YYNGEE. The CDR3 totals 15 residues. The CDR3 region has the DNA TGTGCCAGCAGCGTAGATAACCAATTCACAGATACGCTGTATTTT. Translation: CASSVDNQFTDTLYF.

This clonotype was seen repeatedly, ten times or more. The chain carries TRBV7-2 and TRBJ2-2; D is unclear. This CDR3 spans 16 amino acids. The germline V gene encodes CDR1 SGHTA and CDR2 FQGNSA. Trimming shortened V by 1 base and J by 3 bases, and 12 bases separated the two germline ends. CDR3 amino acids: CASSLVIQPDTGELFF. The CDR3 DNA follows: TGTGCCAGCAGCTTAGTCATCCAGCCAGACACCGGGGAGCTGTTTTTT. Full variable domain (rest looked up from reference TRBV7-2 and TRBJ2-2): GAGVSQSPSNKVTEKGKDVELRCDPISGHTALYWYRQSLGQGLEFLIYFQGNSAPDKSGLPSDRFSAERTGGSVSTLTIQRTQQEDSAVYLCASSLVIQPDTGELFFGEGSRLTVL.

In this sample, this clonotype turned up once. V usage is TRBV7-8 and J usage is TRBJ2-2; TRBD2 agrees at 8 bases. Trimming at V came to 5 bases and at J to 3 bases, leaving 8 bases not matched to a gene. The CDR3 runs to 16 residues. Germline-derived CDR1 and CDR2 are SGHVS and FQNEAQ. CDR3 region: CASSLSGGVDTGELFF. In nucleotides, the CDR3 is TGTGCCAGCAGCCTCTCGGGGGGGGTCGACACCGGGGAGCTGTTTTTT. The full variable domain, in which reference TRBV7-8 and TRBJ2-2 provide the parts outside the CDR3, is GAGVSQSPRYKVAKRGQDVALRCDPISGHVSLFWYQQALGQGPEFLTYFQNEAQLDKSGLPSDRFFAERPEGSVSTLKIQRTQQEDSAVYLCASSLSGGVDTGELFFGEGSRLTVL.

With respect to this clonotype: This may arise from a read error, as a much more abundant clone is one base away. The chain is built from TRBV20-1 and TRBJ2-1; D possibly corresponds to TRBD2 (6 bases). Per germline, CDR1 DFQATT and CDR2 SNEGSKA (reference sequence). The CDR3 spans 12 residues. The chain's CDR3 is CSAWDSFNEQSF. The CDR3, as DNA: TGCAGTGCTTGGGACTCATTCAATGAGCAGTCCTTC.

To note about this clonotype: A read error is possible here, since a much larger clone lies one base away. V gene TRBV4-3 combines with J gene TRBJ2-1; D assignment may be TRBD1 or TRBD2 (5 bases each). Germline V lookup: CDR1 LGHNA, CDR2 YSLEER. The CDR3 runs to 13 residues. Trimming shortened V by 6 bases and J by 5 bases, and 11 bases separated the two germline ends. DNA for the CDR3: TGCGCCAGCAGTCGGGGCCCAGACAATGAGCAGTTCTTC. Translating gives CASSRGPDNEQFF.

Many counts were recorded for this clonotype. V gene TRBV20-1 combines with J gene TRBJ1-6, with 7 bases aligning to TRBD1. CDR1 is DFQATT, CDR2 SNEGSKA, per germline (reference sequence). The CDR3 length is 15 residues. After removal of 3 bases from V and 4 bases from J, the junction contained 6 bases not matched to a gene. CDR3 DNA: TGCAGTGCTAGCGCGGACAGGAGTTATAATTCACCCCTCCACTTT. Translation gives CSASADRSYNSPLHF.

The chain's CDR3 is CASSLGPGIRTGELFF. CDR3 DNA: TGTGCCAGCAGCTTAGGTCCGGGGATCCGGACCGGGGAGCTGTTTTTT. The rearrangement joins TRBV7-2 to TRBJ2-2, with D perhaps matching TRBD2 (5 bases). Germline V gene lookup returns CDR1 SGHTA and CDR2 FQGNSA. This CDR3 region has 16 residues. Deletions cut 1 base from V and 5 bases from J, with 14 bases between.

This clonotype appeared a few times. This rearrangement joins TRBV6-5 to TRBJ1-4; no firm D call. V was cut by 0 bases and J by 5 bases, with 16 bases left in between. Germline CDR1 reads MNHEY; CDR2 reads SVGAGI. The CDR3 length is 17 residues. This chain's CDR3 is CASSYSAQRAGNEKLFF. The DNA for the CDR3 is TGTGCCAGCAGTTACTCGGCACAGAGGGCCGGCAATGAAAAACTGTTTTTT.

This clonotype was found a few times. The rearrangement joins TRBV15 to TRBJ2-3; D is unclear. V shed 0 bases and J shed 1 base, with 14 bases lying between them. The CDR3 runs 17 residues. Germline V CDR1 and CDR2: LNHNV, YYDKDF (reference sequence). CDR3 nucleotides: TGTGCCACCAGCAGAGATCAGTTCGGGCACCGCACAGATACGCAGTATTTT. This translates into CATSRDQFGHRTDTQYF.

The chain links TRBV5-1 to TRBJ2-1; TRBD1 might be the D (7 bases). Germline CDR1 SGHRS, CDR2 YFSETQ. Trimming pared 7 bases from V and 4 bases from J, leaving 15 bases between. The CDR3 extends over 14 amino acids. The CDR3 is CASGPGDSYNEQFF. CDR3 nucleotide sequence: TGCGCCAGCGGACCGGGGGACAGTTACAATGAGCAGTTCTTC.

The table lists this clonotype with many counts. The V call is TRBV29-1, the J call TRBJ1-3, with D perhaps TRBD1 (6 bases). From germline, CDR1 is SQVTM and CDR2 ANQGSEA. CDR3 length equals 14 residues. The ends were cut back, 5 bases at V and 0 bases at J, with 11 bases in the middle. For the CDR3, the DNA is TGCAGCGTTCGAACGGACAGCTCTGGAAACACCATATATTTT. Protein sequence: CSVRTDSSGNTIYF.

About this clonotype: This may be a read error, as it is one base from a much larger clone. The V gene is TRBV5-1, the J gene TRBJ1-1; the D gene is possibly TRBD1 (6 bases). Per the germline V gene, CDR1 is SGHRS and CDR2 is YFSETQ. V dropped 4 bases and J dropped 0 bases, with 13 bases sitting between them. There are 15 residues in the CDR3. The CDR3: CASSVGQTMNTEAFF. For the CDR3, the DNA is TGCGCCAGCAGCGTAGGACAGACCATGAACACTGAAGCTTTCTTT.

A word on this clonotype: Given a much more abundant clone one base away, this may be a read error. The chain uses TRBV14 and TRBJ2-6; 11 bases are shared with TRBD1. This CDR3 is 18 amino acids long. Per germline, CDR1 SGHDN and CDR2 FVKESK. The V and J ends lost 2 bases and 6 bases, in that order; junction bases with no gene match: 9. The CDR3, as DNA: TGTGCCAGCAGCCAATGGGACAGGGGGTTTACTGAGGCCAACGTCCTGACTTTC. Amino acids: CASSQWDRGFTEANVLTF.

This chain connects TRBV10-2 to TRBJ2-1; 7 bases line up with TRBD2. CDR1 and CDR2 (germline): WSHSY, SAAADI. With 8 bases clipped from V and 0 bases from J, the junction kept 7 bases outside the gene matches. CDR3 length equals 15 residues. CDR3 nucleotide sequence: TGCGCCAGCCGGGGGGTCGACTTCTCCTACAATGAGCAGTTCTTC. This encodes CASRGVDFSYNEQFF.

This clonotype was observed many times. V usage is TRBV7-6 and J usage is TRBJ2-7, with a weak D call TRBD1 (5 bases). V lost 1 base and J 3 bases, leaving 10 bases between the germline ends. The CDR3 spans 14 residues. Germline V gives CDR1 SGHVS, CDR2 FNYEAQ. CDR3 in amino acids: CASSLGRQSYEQYF. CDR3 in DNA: TGTGCCAGCAGCTTAGGCAGACAGAGCTACGAGCAGTACTTC.

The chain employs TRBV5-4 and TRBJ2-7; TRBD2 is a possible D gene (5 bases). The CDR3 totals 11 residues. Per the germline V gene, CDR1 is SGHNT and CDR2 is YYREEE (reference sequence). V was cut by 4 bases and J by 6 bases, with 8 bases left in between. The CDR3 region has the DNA TGTGCCAGCAGCCAGGACTCCGAGCAGTACTTC. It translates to CASSQDSEQYF.